These 8 T cell receptor beta chains share one sample of origin, sequenced in a study of shared clonotypes between healthy human individuals (dated by TCRdb to about 2020). The method behind the library was the immunoSEQ multiplex PCR assay. TCRdb's version of the immuneACCESS table is confined to in-frame rearrangements and falls short of the full clone set. An unresolved V gene accounts for under half of the shortfall where checked; the remainder is of unknown origin. The sample contains around 690,000 clones, around 91% of them found a single time. The leading ten clones occupy 30% to 35% of the sample. Material: memory CD8+ T cells from PBMCs. The cell subset or site label on this specimen signifies: CD45RO+ cells pooled with CCR7-negative TemRA cells. These receptors all stem from a man aged 18-30 years in good health. Some clones in this sample may be carry-over from other donors' samples.

V is TRBV4-3 and J is TRBJ2-3; TRBD1 matches at 7 bases. V trimming: 2 bases; J trimming: 2 bases; junction bases outside the gene matches: 7. The CDR3 runs 16 residues. Germline V gives CDR1 LGHNA, CDR2 YSLEER. Here the CDR3 reads CASSQMTGILTDTQYF. The CDR3 region has the DNA TGCGCCAGCAGCCAAATGACAGGGATTCTCACAGATACGCAGTATTTT.

V usage is TRBV29-1 and J usage is TRBJ2-2, with 8 bases fitting TRBD2. The CDR3 extends over 15 amino acids. Germline lookup yields CDR1 SQVTM and CDR2 ANQGSEA. Unmatched junction bases numbered 9, after V lost 5 bases and J lost 4 bases. In nucleotides, the CDR3 is TGCAGCGTTCGGGAGGGCGGGAGGCTCACCGGGGAGCTGTTTTTT. Protein sequence: CSVREGGRLTGELFF.

The chain combines TRBV7-6 with TRBJ1-5; D is ambiguous. Germline V gene lookup returns CDR1 SGHVS and CDR2 FNYEAQ. CDR3 length equals 13 residues. Trimming shortened V by 0 bases and J by 4 bases, and 4 bases separated the two germline ends. The CDR3 region is CASSLARNQPQHF. The CDR3, as DNA: TGTGCCAGCAGCTTAGCTAGGAATCAGCCCCAGCATTTT.

The chain joins TRBV29-1 to TRBJ1-2; D is unclear. Trimming took 7 bases from V and 2 from J, leaving 8 bases between them. This CDR3 has 11 amino acids. CDR1 is SQVTM and CDR2 is ANQGSEA in the germline V gene. The chain's CDR3 is CSAPGNYGYTF. CDR3 in DNA: TGCAGCGCCCCGGGGAACTATGGCTACACCTTC.

V and J are TRBV2 and TRBJ1-4, with D possibly being TRBD1 (5 bases). Germline V gene data show CDR1 as SNHLY and CDR2 as FYNNEI. The CDR3 sequence is 15 residues long. Deletions cut 4 bases from V and 2 bases from J, with 11 bases between. CDR3 DNA: TGTGCCAGCAGTGTAAGCGCAGGGACTAATGAAAAACTGTTTTTT. Translated, it gives CASSVSAGTNEKLFF.

This chain connects TRBV2 to TRBJ2-1, with D maybe TRBD2 (5 bases). The V gene lost 5 bases and the J gene lost 8 bases, with 22 bases spanning the gap. Germline lookup yields CDR1 SNHLY and CDR2 FYNNEI. CDR3 length: 16 amino acids. Here the CDR3 DNA reads TGTGCCAGCAGTACTCTTGAGGGTCTGGTCGCCGATGAGCAGTTCTTC. This sequence encodes CASSTLEGLVADEQFF.

The CDR3 bases are TGTGCCAGCAGCTCACTAGCCGATACCTCCTACGAGCAGTACTTC. Translation: CASSSLADTSYEQYF. The V gene is TRBV13, the J gene TRBJ2-7; D might be TRBD2 (6 bases). CDR1 is PRHDT and CDR2 is FYEKMQ in the germline V gene (reference sequence). Trimming pared 4 bases from V and 0 bases from J, leaving 13 bases between. This CDR3 has 15 amino acids.

The chain is built from TRBV27 and TRBJ2-3; 12 positions agree with TRBD2. The germline V gene has CDR1 MNHEY and CDR2 SMNVEV (reference sequence). The CDR3 loop spans 15 amino acids. V lost 4 bases to trimming and J lost 8 bases; unmatched junction nucleotides: 7. The CDR3 DNA reads TGTGCCAGCAGTTCTTTGACTAGCGGGAGCCTTACGCAGTATTTT. Translated: CASSSLTSGSLTQYF.